The text below deals with one TCR beta chain. Antigen: not known. This sample was taken from a study of cytomegalovirus exposure and HLA in healthy donors. Findings and limits, study-wide: Accurate prediction of most subjects' HLA-A and HLA-B alleles from TCR beta sequences was reported.

Primers: 60 Vbeta forward and 13 Jbeta reverse. Profiled with immunoSEQ multiplex PCR; TCRdb holds only in-frame clones, not every one. The sample includes over 150,000 clones, roughly 85% seen only once; the top ten take 7.5% to 9.5%. The V and J ends lost 5 bases and 4 bases, in that order; junction bases with no gene match: 2. CDR3 length: 13 amino acids. Germline CDR1 is WSHSY and CDR2 is SAAADI. The sequence was collected from a male donor in good health and CMV-seropositive. The material sequenced was PBMCs. The V gene is TRBV10-2, the J gene TRBJ1-2; the match to TRBD1 covers 9 bases. CDR3 nucleotides: TGCGCCAGCAGTAGGGACAGGGCCTATGGCTACACCTTC. Its protein is CASSRDRAYGYTF.